The 18 T cell receptor beta chains below were found in one sample sequenced in a study of beta chain features in type 1 diabetes. Their target antigens are unknown. Expressed TCRB transcripts were sequenced, since all the RNA that had been isolated was reverse transcribed. Clones were sequenced by immunoSEQ multiplex PCR, and TCRdb holds only the in-frame ones, with some missing. The sample has 250,000 to 300,000 clones; about 23% are singletons. Study-wide findings and caveats: Moderate yet significant TCRB CDR3 shortening was seen in Type 1 diabetes patients in all four CD4+ subsets.

Input material: naive CD4+ T cells from blood. Source of these receptors: a woman aged 25 to 39 with type 1 diabetes.

This clone has a handful of counts. The chain couples TRBV9 to TRBJ2-6; 9 nucleotides agree with TRBD2. V trimming: 0 bases; J trimming: 1 base; junction bases outside the gene matches: 2. CDR3 length equals 17 residues. Germline V gene data show CDR1 as SGDLS and CDR2 as YYNGEE. The CDR3 sequence is CASSVGAGGSGANVLTF. The CDR3 DNA reads as TGTGCCAGCAGCGTAGGAGCGGGGGGTTCTGGGGCCAACGTCCTGACTTTC.

This clone was seen only a few times. The rearrangement uses TRBV28 and TRBJ2-3; TRBD2 matches 10 bases. CDR3 length equals 12 residues. The ends lost 4 bases at V and 14 bases at J; junction bases unmatched: 6. Per the germline V gene, CDR1 is MDHEN and CDR2 is SYDVKM. CDR3 bases: TGTGCCAGCAGTTCCTCCGGGACTAGCGTGTATTTT. Translating gives CASSSSGTSVYF.

A few counts support this clone. This rearrangement joins TRBV5-6 to TRBJ1-5; 7 bases line up with TRBD1. V was clipped by 2 bases and J by 6 bases; unmatched bases: 8. The CDR3 totals 15 residues. Germline CDR1 reads SGHDT; CDR2 reads YYEEEE. CDR3 nucleotides: TGTGCCAGCAGCTTCGGGACAGAAATGGGTCAGCCCCAGCATTTT. Translating it yields CASSFGTEMGQPQHF. Variable domain in full (rest from reference TRBV5-6 and TRBJ1-5): DAGVTQSPTHLIKTRGQQVTLRCSPKSGHDTVSWYQQALGQGPQFIFQYYEEEERQRGNFPDRFSGHQFPNYSSELNVNALLLGDSALYLCASSFGTEMGQPQHFGDGTRLSIL.

The chain employs TRBV11-2 and TRBJ2-1; maybe TRBD2 (5 bases). Germline CDR1 SGHAT, CDR2 FQNNGV. The germline V and J ends were trimmed by 4 bases and 12 bases, with 10 bases remaining between them. This CDR3 has 11 residues. CDR3 sequence (DNA): TGTGCCAGCAGCTCCCCGGGGAGGCAGTTCTTC. Its translation: CASSSPGRQFF.

This clone was counted only a few times. The chain recombines TRBV9 with TRBJ2-7; 15 bases fit TRBD2. The germline V gene encodes CDR1 SGDLS and CDR2 YYNGEE. The V and J ends lost 4 bases and 7 bases, in that order; junction bases with no gene match: 6. The CDR3 sequence is 15 residues long. The CDR3 here is CASSRTSGRAGEQYF. For the CDR3, the DNA is TGTGCCAGCAGCCGGACTAGCGGGAGGGCTGGGGAGCAGTACTTC.

A few counts support this clone. V is TRBV4-1 and J is TRBJ2-3; 8 bases map to TRBD2. The CDR3 contains 16 residues. Trimming at V came to 0 bases and at J to 5 bases, leaving 7 bases not matched to a gene. Germline V gives CDR1 MGHRA, CDR2 YSYEKL. CDR3 loop: CASSQDDSGRGDTQYF. CDR3 DNA: TGCGCCAGCAGCCAAGATGACAGCGGGAGAGGAGATACGCAGTATTTT.

The gene calls are TRBV7-9 and TRBJ2-3; 7 bases align to TRBD2. The CDR3 covers 15 residues. Germline V lookup: CDR1 SEHNR, CDR2 FQNEAQ (reference sequence). V gave up 5 bases and J gave up 6 bases; unmatched junction bases: 11. Written as DNA, the CDR3 is TGTGCCAGCAGCCAAGGGACGGGAGGATTGGATACGCAGTATTTT. It codes for CASSQGTGGLDTQYF.

This clone was found a few times. The genes are TRBV20-1 and TRBJ2-1; D is perhaps TRBD2 (5 bases). This CDR3 has 10 residues. Germline V CDR1 and CDR2: DFQATT, SNEGSKA (reference sequence). V was shortened by 1 base and J by 10 bases, with 5 bases between the two germline ends. CDR3 sequence: CSARGEEQFF. CDR3 nucleotide sequence: TGCAGTGCTAGAGGGGAGGAGCAGTTCTTC.

This clone turned up a few times. The chain combines TRBV5-1 with TRBJ1-1, with D possibly being TRBD1 (5 bases). The CDR3 runs to 12 residues. Trimming shortened V by 7 bases and J by 7 bases, and 14 bases separated the two germline ends. The V gene's germline CDR1 is SGHRS and CDR2 YFSETQ. The CDR3 reads CASQTGDGEAFF. CDR3 nucleotides: TGCGCCAGCCAGACGGGGGACGGTGAAGCTTTCTTT.

This chain links TRBV28 with TRBJ2-1; 10 bases match TRBD2. The CDR3 extends over 15 amino acids. V was pared by 6 bases and J by 7 bases, with 9 bases of the junction left unmatched. Per the germline V gene, CDR1 is MDHEN and CDR2 is SYDVKM. The DNA of the CDR3 is TGTGCCAGCAGCCAGGGACTAGCGATAGGGAATGAGCAGTTCTTC. This codes for CASSQGLAIGNEQFF.

The chain uses TRBV6-5 and TRBJ2-7; 11 positions match TRBD2. V shed 5 bases, J shed 5 bases, and the junction held 8 bases outside the gene matches. CDR1 and CDR2 (germline): MNHEY, SVGAGI. CDR3 length equals 15 residues. The CDR3 coding sequence is TGTGCCAGCAGTAATAGCGGGAGGGCCTTTGACGAGCAGTACTTC. Its protein is CASSNSGRAFDEQYF.

The rearrangement joins TRBV10-3 to TRBJ2-3, with TRBD2 matching over 11 bases. The CDR3 loop spans 16 amino acids. The V gene's germline CDR1 is ENHRY and CDR2 SYGVKD. The ends lost 6 bases at V and 2 bases at J; junction bases unmatched: 7. In DNA, the CDR3 is TGTGCCATCAGAGGGACTAGCGGAATCTACACAGATACGCAGTATTTT. It encodes CAIRGTSGIYTDTQYF.

The sample holds a few counts of this clone. The chain recombines TRBV7-8 with TRBJ2-3, with 10 nucleotides matching TRBD1. The V gene's germline CDR1 is SGHVS and CDR2 FQNEAQ. The CDR3 is 18 amino acids. J gave up 1 base and V 5 bases, and 12 bases lay outside the gene matches. The CDR3 loop reads CASSTGTGVGPGTDTQYF. CDR3 sequence (DNA): TGTGCCAGCAGCACCGGGACAGGGGTGGGCCCGGGCACAGATACGCAGTATTTT.

A few counts support this clone. The J gene is TRBJ2-7, the V gene TRBV4-2, with 9 bases aligning to TRBD2. V gave up 7 bases and J gave up 4 bases; unmatched junction bases: 14. The germline gives CDR1 LGHNA, CDR2 YNFKEQ. This CDR3 is 16 amino acids long. Here the CDR3 reads CASTPGRSGRKYEQYF. Written as DNA, the CDR3 is TGTGCCAGCACCCCAGGGCGTAGCGGGAGAAAGTACGAGCAGTACTTC.

On this clone: Other DNA sequences in this sample translate to the same CDR3. V and J are TRBV30 and TRBJ1-2; D remains ambiguous. The CDR3 sequence is 13 residues long. V lost 2 bases and J 4 bases, leaving 11 bases between the germline ends. CDR1 and CDR2 (germline): GTSNPN, SVGIG (reference sequence). CDR3 residues: CAWSSGGGYGYTF. Written as DNA, the CDR3 is TGTGCCTGGAGTTCTGGAGGCGGCTATGGCTACACCTTC.

The chain joins TRBV18 to TRBJ2-5; 7 positions match TRBD1. The germline CDR1 and CDR2 sequences are KGHSH and LQKENI. The CDR3 runs to 13 residues. V lost 4 bases, J lost 5 bases, and 4 bases stayed unmatched. CDR3 nucleotide sequence: TGTGCCAGCTCACAAGGGACAGCCGAGACCCAGTACTTC. Amino acid sequence: CASSQGTAETQYF.

The table lists this clone with a few counts. The J gene is TRBJ1-1, the V gene TRBV6-6; TRBD1 agrees at 8 bases. The CDR3 runs 14 residues. Germline V gene lookup returns CDR1 MNHNY and CDR2 SVGAGI (reference sequence). V dropped 1 base and J dropped 8; count of bases not matched to a gene: 6. Here the CDR3 DNA reads TGTGCCAGCAGTTACTTCCGGGACAGGCTCGAAGCTTTCTTT. Its protein product is CASSYFRDRLEAFF.

This clone was seen only a few times. This chain's CDR3 is CAWRPPQPGGNVLTF. In DNA form, the CDR3 reads TGTGCCTGGAGGCCCCCTCAACCCGGAGGCAACGTCCTGACTTTC. The chain employs TRBV30 and TRBJ2-6, with TRBD2 as a possible D gene (5 bases). Germline values: CDR1 GTSNPN, CDR2 SVGIG (reference sequence). The CDR3 is made up of 15 amino acids. The germline V and J ends were trimmed by 3 bases and 9 bases, with 18 bases remaining between them.